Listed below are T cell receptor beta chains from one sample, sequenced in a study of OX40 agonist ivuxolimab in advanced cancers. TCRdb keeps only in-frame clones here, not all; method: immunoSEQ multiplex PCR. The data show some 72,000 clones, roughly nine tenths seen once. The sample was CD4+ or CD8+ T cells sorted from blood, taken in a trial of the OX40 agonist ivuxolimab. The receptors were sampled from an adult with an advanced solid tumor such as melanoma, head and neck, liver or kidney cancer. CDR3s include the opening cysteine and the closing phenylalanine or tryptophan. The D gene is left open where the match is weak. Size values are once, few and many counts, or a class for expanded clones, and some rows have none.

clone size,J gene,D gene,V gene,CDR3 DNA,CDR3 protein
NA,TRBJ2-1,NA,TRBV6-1,TGTGCCAGCAGTGACGGGCGGACCCTTAAGGGGAATGAGCAGTTCTTC,CASSDGRTLKGNEQFF
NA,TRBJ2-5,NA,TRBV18,TGTGCCAGCTCACCAAATCTGGGGCCCGAAGAGACCCAGTACTTC,CASSPNLGPEETQYF
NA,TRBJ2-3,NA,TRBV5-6,TGTGCCAGCAGCTTGATCCGACGGGGGCCTAGCACAGATACGCAGTATTTT,CASSLIRRGPSTDTQYF
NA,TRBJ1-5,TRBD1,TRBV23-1,TGCGCCAGCGGGACCGGGACAGAAACACCATATAGCAATCAGCCCCAGCATTTT,CASGTGTETPYSNQPQHF
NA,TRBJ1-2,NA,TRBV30,TGTGCCTGGAGTGCCTTGACACCCAACTATGGCTACACCTTC,CAWSALTPNYGYTF
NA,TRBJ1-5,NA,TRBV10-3,TGTGCCATCAGTGAATTCGGAGATAGCAATCAGCCCCAGCATTTT,CAISEFGDSNQPQHF
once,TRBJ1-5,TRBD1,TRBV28,TGTGCCAGCAGTGAGACAGGGGCCGTCAATCAGCCCCAGCATTTT,CASSETGAVNQPQHF
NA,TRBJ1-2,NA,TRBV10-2,TGCGCCAGCAGTGAGTCGGGGTACTATGGCTACACCTTC,CASSESGYYGYTF
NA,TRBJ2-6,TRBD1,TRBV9,TGTGCCAGCAGGAGAGACAGGGGCTCTGGGGCCAACGTCCTGACTTTC,CASRRDRGSGANVLTF
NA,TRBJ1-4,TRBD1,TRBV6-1,TGTGCCAGCAGCCCAAAGGACAGGGGGTTCGAAAAACTGTTTTTT,CASSPKDRGFEKLFF
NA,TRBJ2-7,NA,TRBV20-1,TGCAGTGCAACGGACGGACGCGAGCAGTACTTC,CSATDGREQYF
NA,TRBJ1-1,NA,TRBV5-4,TGTGCCAGCAGCTTGGCCGGAGGCCAGAACACTGAAGCTTTCTTT,CASSLAGGQNTEAFF
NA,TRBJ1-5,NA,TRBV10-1,TGCGCCAGCAGTGATTTCCCTCAGCCCCAGCATTTT,CASSDFPQPQHF
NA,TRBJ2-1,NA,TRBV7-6,TGTGCCAGCAGCTTAGTTGGAGGCAGATCCTACAATGAGCAGTTCTTC,CASSLVGGRSYNEQFF
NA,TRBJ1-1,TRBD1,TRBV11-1,TGTGCCAGCAGCTGGTTGGACAGGGACAACACTGAAGCTTTCTTT,CASSWLDRDNTEAFF
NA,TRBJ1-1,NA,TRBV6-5,TGTGCCAGCAGTTACAGGGTGGACTGGGTCGGAACTGAAGCTTTCTTT,CASSYRVDWVGTEAFF
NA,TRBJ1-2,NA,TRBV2,TGTGCCAGCGGGGGAGGCTATGGCTACACCTTC,CASGGGYGYTF
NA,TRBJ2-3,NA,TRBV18,TGTGCCAGCTCACCATCAAGCACAGATACGCAGTATTTT,CASSPSSTDTQYF
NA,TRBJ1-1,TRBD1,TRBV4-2,TGTGCCAGCAGCTTAGAGGGACAGGGAACTGAAGCTTTCTTT,CASSLEGQGTEAFF
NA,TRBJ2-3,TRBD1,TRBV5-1,TGCGCCAGCAGCTTGGAGGGACAGGGGGCTTTAGATACGCAGTATTTT,CASSLEGQGALDTQYF
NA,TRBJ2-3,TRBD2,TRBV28,TGTGCCAGCAGTTCCCCCCCCGGACTAGCGGATACGCAGTATTTT,CASSSPPGLADTQYF
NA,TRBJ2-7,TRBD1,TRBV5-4,TGTGCCAGCAGCTTCGAGGGGACAGGGGGGTACGAGCAGTACTTC,CASSFEGTGGYEQYF
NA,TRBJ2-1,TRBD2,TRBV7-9,TGTGCCAGCAGCTTAGGAACTAGCGGGAGTAATGAGCAGTTCTTC,CASSLGTSGSNEQFF
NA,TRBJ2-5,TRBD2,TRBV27,TGTGCCAGCAGGCCCCTAACTGCGGGGGGAGAGACCCAGTACTTC,CASRPLTAGGETQYF
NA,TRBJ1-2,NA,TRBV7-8,TGTGCCAGCAGCCCCGACATCTATGGCTACACCTTC,CASSPDIYGYTF
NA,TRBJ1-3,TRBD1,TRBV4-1,TGCGCCAGCAGCCCTGACAGGGTGTCTGGAAACACCATATATTTT,CASSPDRVSGNTIYF
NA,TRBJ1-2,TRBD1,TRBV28,TGTGCCAGCAGTTTAGGGGACAGGGGGGGCTACACCTTC,CASSLGDRGGYTF
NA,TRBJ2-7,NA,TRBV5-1,TGCGCCAGCAGCTTGGCCGCAGGCCCCTACGAGCAGTACTTC,CASSLAAGPYEQYF
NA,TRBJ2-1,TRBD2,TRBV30,TGTGCCGGGGGGGAGTTCTACAATGAGCAGTTCTTC,CAGGEFYNEQFF
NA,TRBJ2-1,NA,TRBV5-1,TGCGCCAGCAGATTTAGCGGAGGGTCCTACAATGAGCAGTTCTTC,CASRFSGGSYNEQFF
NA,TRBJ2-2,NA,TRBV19,TGTGCCAGTAGTATAGATCCCCACTACGGGGAGCTGTTTTTT,CASSIDPHYGELFF
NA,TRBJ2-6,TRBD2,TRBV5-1,TGCGCCAGCAGCTTGGGACGGGGGGGCACCGGGGCCAACGTCCTGACTTTC,CASSLGRGGTGANVLTF
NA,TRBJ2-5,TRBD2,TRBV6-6,TGTGCCAGCTTGTTCGGGAGGAGAGAGACCCAGTACTTC,CASLFGRRETQYF
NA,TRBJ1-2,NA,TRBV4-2,TGTGCCAGCACCCCCTCCGACAGGTCCAACTATGGCTACACCTTC,CASTPSDRSNYGYTF
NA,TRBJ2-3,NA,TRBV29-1,TGCAGCGTTGAAGGAGGTCACCTGAATCGACGGACCGAGGGCACAGATACGCAGTATTTT,CSVEGGHLNRRTEGTDTQYF
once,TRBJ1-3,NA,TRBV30,TGTGCCTGGAGCCCAGGGGGAAACACCATATATTTT,CAWSPGGNTIYF